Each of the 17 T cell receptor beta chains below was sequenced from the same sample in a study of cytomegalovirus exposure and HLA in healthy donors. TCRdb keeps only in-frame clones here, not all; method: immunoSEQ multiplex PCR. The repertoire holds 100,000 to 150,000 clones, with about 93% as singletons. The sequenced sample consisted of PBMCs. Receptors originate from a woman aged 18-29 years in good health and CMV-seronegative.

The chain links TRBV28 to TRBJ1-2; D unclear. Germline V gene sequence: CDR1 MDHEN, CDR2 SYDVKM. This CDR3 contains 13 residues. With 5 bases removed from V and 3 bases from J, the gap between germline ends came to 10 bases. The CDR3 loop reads CASSVTSYYGYTF. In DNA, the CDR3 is TGTGCCAGCAGTGTGACAAGCTACTATGGCTACACCTTC.

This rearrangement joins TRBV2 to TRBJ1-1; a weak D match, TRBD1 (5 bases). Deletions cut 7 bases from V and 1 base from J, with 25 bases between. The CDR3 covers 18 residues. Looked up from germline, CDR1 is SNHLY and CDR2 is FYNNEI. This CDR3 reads CASTLLRDSRERNTEAFF. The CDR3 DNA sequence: TGTGCCAGCACGTTACTCAGGGACTCACGCGAGAGGAACACTGAAGCTTTCTTT.

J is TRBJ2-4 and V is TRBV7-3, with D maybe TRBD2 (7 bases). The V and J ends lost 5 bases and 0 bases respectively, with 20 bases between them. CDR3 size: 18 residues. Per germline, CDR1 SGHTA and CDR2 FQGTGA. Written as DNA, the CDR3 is TGTGCCAGCAGCCAAACGGGAGGAGGACAGCTAGCCAAAAACATTCAGTACTTC. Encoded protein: CASSQTGGGQLAKNIQYF. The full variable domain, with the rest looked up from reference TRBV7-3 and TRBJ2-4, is GAGVSQTPSNKVTEKGKYVELRCDPISGHTALYWYRQSLGQGPEFLIYFQGTGAADDSGLPNDRFFAVRPEGSVSTLKIQRTERGDSAVYLCASSQTGGGQLAKNIQYFGAGTRLSVL.

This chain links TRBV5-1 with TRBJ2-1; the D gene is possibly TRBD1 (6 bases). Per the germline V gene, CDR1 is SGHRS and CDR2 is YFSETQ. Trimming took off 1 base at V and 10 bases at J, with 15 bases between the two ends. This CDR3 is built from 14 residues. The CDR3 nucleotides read TGCGCCAGCAGCTTGACCCCAAGCCAGGGGGAGCAGTTCTTC. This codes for CASSLTPSQGEQFF.

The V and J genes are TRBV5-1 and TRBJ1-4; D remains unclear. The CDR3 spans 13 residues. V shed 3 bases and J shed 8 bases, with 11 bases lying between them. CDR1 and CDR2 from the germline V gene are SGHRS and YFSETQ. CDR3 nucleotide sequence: TGCGCCAGCAGCTCGAGTCCACTCGAAAAACTGTTTTTT. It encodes CASSSSPLEKLFF.

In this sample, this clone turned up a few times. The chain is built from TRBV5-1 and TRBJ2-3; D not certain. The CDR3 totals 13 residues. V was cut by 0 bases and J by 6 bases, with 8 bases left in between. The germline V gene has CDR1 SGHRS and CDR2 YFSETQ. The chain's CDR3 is CASSLERSDTQYF. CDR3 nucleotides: TGCGCCAGCAGCTTGGAACGGTCGGATACGCAGTATTTT.

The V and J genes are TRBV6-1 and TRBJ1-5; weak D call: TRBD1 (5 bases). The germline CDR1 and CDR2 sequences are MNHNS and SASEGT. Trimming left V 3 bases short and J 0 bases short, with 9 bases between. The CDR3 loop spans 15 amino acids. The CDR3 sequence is CASSEGHGSNQPQHF. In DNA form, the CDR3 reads TGTGCCAGCAGTGAGGGGCACGGTAGCAATCAGCCCCAGCATTTT.

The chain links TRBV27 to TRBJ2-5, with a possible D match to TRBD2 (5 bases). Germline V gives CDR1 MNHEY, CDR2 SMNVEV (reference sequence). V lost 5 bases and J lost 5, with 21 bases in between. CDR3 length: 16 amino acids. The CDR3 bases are TGTGCCAGCAGTCCGACTTGGGCAGCCCGAGGGGAGACCCAGTACTTC. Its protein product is CASSPTWAARGETQYF.

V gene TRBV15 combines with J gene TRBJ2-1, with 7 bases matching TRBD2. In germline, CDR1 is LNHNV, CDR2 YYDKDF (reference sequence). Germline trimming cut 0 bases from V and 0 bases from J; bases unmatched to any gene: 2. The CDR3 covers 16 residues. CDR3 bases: TGTGCCACCAGCAGAGAGCGGGAGAGCTCCTACAATGAGCAGTTCTTC. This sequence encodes CATSRERESSYNEQFF.

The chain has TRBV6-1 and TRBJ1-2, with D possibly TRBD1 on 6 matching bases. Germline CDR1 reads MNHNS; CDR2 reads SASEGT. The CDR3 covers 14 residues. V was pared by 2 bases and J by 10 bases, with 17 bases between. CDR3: CASSESPGAGYYTF. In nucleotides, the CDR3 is TGTGCCAGCAGTGAAAGCCCAGGGGCTGGCTACTACACCTTC.

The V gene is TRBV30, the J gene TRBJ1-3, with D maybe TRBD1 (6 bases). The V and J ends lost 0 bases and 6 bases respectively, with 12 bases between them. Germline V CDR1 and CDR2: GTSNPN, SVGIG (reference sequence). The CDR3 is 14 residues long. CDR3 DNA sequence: TGTGCCTGGAGTGTAGCCAGGGGATTAAACACCATATATTTT. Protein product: CAWSVARGLNTIYF.

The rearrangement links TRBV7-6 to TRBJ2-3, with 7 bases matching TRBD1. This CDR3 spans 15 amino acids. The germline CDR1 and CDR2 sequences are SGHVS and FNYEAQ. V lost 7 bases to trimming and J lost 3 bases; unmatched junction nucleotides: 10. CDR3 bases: TGTGCCAGCACCTTGGGCAGGGGGAAAACAGATACGCAGTATTTT. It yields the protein CASTLGRGKTDTQYF. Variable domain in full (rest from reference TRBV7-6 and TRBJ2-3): GAGVSQSPRYKVTKRGQDVALRCDPISGHVSLYWYRQALGQGPEFLTYFNYEAQQDKSGLPNDRFSAERPEGSISTLTIQRTEQRDSAMYRCASTLGRGKTDTQYFGPGTRLTVL.

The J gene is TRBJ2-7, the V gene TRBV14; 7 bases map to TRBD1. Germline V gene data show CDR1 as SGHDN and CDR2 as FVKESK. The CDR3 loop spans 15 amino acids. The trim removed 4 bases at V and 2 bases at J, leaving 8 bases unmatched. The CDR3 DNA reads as TGTGCCAGCAGCCCTCACAGGGGACCCACCTACGAGCAGTACTTC. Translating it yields CASSPHRGPTYEQYF. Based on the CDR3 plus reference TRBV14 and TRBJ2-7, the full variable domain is EAGVTQFPSHSVIEKGQTVTLRCDPISGHDNLYWYRRVMGKEIKFLLHFVKESKQDESGMPNNRFLAERTGGTYSTLKVQPAELEDSGVYFCASSPHRGPTYEQYFGPGTRLTVT.

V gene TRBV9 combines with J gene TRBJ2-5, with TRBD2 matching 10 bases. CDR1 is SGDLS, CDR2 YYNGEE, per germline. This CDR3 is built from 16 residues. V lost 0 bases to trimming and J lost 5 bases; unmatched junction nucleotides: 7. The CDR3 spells CASSVGAGGPGETQYF. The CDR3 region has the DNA TGTGCCAGCAGCGTAGGAGCGGGAGGGCCTGGGGAGACCCAGTACTTC.

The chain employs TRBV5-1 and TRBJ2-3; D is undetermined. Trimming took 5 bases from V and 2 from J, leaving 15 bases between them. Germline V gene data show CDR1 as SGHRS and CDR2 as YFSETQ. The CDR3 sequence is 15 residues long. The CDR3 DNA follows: TGCGCCAGCAGAAGTTTTCGAGCTTTCACAGATACGCAGTATTTT. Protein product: CASRSFRAFTDTQYF.

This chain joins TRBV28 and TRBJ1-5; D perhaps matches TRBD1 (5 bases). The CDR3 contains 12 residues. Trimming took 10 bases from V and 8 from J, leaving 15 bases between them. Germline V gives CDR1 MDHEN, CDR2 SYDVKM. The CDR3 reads CATTDSRKPQHF. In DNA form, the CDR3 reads TGTGCCACCACCGACAGCCGAAAGCCCCAGCATTTT.

In nucleotides, the CDR3 is TGTGCCAGCAGCTTTCAGGGGGATGGCACTGAAGCTTTCTTT. Residues: CASSFQGDGTEAFF. The chain uses TRBV7-9 and TRBJ1-1, with 7 bases fitting TRBD1. The CDR3 covers 14 residues. J gave up 4 bases and V 3 bases, and 5 bases lay outside the gene matches. The germline gives CDR1 SEHNR, CDR2 FQNEAQ (reference sequence).